This T cell receptor (beta chain) was found in a study of blood T cell repertoires in COVID-19. The V gene end was trimmed by 2 bases and the J gene end by 8 bases; junction bases not matched to a gene: 8. Looked up from germline, CDR1 is SEHNR and CDR2 is FQNEAQ (reference sequence). The CDR3 has 15 residues. In the original processing: Estimation of nucleated cell counts was performed using reference gene primer amplification. Clones were sequenced by immunoSEQ multiplex PCR, and TCRdb holds only the in-frame ones, with some missing. Clonal size and the V and J genes are those of that table, whereas D and trimming came from the DNA. The profile covers 150,000 or so clones, with approximately 88% appearing a single time and approximately 5.1% taken by the ten largest.

The receptor's source is an older man who had been exposed to COVID-19. V gene TRBV7-9 combines with J gene TRBJ2-1, with TRBD1 matching over 8 bases. Sequencing used PBMCs or T cells enriched from blood (not recorded which). The CDR3 DNA reads as TGTGCCAGCAGCTTATTAGGACAGGGTGTCGATGAGCAGTTCTTC. Amino acids: CASSLLGQGVDEQFF.